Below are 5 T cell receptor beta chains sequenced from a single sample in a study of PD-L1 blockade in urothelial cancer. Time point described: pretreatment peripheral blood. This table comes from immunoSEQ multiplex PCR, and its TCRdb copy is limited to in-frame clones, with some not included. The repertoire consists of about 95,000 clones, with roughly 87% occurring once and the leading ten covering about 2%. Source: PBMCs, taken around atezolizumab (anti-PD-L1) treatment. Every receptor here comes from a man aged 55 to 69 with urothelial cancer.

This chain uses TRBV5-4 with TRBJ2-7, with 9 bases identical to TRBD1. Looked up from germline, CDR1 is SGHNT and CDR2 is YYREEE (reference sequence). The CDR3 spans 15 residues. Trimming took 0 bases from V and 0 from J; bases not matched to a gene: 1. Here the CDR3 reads CASSLGGQGSYEQYF. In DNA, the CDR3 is TGTGCCAGCAGCTTGGGGGGACAGGGCTCCTACGAGCAGTACTTC.

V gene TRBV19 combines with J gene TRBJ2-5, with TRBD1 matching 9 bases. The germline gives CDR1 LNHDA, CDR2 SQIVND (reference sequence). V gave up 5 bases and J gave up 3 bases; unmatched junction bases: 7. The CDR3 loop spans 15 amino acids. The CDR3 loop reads CASSSGTGSKETQYF. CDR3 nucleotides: TGTGCCAGTAGTTCCGGGACAGGGAGTAAAGAGACCCAGTACTTC.

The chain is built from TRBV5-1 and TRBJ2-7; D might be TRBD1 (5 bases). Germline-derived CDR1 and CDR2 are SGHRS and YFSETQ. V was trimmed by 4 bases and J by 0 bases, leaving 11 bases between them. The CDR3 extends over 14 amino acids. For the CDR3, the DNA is TGCGCCAGCAGCCAGGGCAGGAACTCCTACGAGCAGTACTTC. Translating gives CASSQGRNSYEQYF.

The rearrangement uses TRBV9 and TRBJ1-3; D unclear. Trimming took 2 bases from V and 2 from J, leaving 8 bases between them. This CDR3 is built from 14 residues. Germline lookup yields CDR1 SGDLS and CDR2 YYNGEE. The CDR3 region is CASSVEGAGNTIYF. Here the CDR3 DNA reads TGTGCCAGCAGCGTCGAGGGAGCTGGAAACACCATATATTTT.

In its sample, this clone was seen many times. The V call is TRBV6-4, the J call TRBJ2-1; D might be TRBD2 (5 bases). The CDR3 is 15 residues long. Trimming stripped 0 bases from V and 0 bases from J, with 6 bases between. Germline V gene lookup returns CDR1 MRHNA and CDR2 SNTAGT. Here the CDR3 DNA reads TGTGCCAGCAGTGACTCCAGCGGCTCCTACAATGAGCAGTTCTTC. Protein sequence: CASSDSSGSYNEQFF.